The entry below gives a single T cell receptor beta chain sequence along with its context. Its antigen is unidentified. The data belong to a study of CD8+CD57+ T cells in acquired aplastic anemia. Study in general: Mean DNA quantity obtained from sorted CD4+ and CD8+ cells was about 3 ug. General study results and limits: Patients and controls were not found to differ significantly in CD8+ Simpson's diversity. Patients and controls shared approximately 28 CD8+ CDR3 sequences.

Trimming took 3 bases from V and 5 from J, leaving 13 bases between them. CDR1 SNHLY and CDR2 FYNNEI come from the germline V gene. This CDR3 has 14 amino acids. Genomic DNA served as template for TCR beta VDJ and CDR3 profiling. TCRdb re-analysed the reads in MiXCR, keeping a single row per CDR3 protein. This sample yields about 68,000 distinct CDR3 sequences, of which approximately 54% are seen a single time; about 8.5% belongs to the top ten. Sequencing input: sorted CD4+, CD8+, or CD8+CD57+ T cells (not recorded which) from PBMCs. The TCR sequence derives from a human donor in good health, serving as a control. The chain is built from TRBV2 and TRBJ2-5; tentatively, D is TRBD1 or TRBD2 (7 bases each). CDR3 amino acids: CASSDQGGGETQYF. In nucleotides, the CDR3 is TGTGCCAGCAGTGATCAGGGGGGAGGGGAGACCCAGTACTTC.